The 4 T cell receptor beta chains given below trace back to one sample, sequenced in a study of T cell responses to AZD1222 COVID-19 vaccine. Assay: immunoSEQ multiplex PCR; the TCRdb copy retains only in-frame clones and omits some. Here the sample spans about 140,000 clones, 80% to 95% being singletons. Sequences were derived from peripheral blood, sampled on day 0 of MenACWY control vaccination. Every receptor here comes from an adult in good health.

The V gene is TRBV24-1, the J gene TRBJ2-5; 9 nucleotides match TRBD1. Germline V gene data show CDR1 as KGHDR and CDR2 as SFDVKD. This CDR3 is built from 13 residues. Trimming cost V 9 bases and J 3 bases; bases outside gene matches: 4. CDR3 in DNA: TGTGCCACCCAAGGGGACAGGGAAGAGACCCAGTACTTC. Amino acid sequence: CATQGDREETQYF.

The V call is TRBV11-2, the J call TRBJ2-3; 10 bases line up with TRBD2. The CDR3 sequence is 20 residues long. Germline V lookup: CDR1 SGHAT, CDR2 FQNNGV. Losses at the gene ends were 0 bases for V and 1 base for J; bases not matched to a gene: 13. This chain's CDR3 is CASSLERVGTAGGGTDTQYF. CDR3 sequence (DNA): TGTGCCAGCAGCTTAGAACGGGTTGGTACAGCGGGAGGGGGCACAGATACGCAGTATTTT. The entire variable domain, with the rest obtained from reference TRBV11-2 and TRBJ2-3, is as follows: EAGVAQSPRYKIIEKRQSVAFWCNPISGHATLYWYQQILGQGPKLLIQFQNNGVVDDSQLPKDRFSAERLKGVDSTLKIQPAKLEDSAVYLCASSLERVGTAGGGTDTQYFGPGTRLTVL.

Only one count was recorded for this clone. The V call is TRBV5-1, the J call TRBJ2-3; 10 nucleotides align to TRBD2. Unmatched junction bases numbered 7, after V lost 4 bases and J lost 2 bases. CDR1 is SGHRS, CDR2 YFSETQ, per germline. The CDR3 runs 16 residues. The CDR3 DNA reads TGCGCCAGCAGCCCCCGGACTAGCGGTTTCACAGATACGCAGTATTTT. Its translation: CASSPRTSGFTDTQYF.

The chain uses TRBV27 and TRBJ2-7; 7 bases line up with TRBD2. V gave up 4 bases and J gave up 2 bases; unmatched junction bases: 2. Germline V lookup: CDR1 MNHEY, CDR2 SMNVEV (reference sequence). CDR3 length: 13 amino acids. The CDR3 DNA follows: TGTGCCAGCAGTTGGGGGGGGGCCTACGAGCAGTACTTC. It specifies CASSWGGAYEQYF.